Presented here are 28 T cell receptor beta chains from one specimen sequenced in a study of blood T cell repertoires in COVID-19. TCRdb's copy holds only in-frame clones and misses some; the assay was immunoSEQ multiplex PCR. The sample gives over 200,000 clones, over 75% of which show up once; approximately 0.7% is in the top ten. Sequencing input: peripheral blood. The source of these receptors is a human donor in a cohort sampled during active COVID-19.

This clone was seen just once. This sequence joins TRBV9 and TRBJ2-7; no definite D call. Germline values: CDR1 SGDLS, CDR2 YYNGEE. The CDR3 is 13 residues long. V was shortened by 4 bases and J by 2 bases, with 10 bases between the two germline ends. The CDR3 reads CASSRRGTYEQYF. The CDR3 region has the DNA TGTGCCAGCAGCCGGCGCGGTACCTACGAGCAGTACTTC.

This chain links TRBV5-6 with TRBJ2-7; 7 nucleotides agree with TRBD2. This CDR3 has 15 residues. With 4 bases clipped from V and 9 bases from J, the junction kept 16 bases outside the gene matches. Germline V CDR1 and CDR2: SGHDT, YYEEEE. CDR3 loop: CASSLTYGGIKGQYF. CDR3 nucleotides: TGTGCCAGCAGCCTCACCTACGGGGGGATAAAAGGGCAGTACTTC.

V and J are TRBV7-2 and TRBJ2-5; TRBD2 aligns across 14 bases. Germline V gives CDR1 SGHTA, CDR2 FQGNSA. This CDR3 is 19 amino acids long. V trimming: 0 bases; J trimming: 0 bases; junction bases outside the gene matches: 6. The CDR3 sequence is CASSLAPGTSGSHQETQYF. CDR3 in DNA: TGTGCCAGCAGCTTAGCGCCCGGGACTAGCGGGAGTCACCAAGAGACCCAGTACTTC.

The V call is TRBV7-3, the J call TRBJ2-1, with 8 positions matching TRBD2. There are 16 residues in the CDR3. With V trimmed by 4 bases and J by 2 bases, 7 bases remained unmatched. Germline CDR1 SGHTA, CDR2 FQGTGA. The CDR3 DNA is TGTGCCAGCAGCTACAGAACTAGCGGAGCCTACAATGAGCAGTTCTTC. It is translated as CASSYRTSGAYNEQFF.

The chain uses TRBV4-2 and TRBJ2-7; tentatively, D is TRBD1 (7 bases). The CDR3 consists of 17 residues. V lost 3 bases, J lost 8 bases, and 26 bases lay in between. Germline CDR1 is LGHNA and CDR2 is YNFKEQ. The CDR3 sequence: CASSHDSGDSPDLQQYF. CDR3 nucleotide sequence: TGTGCCAGCAGCCATGATTCGGGGGACAGCCCCGACCTCCAGCAGTACTTC.

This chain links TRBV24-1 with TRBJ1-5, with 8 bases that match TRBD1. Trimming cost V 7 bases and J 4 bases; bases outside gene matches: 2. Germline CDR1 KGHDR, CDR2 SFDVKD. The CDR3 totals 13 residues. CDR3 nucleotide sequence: TGTGCCACCAGCAGACAGGGGAATCAGCCCCAGCATTTT. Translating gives CATSRQGNQPQHF.

CDR3 DNA sequence: TGTGCCAGCAGCTTCGACAGGGCGCACTCTGGAAACACCATATATTTT. It yields the protein CASSFDRAHSGNTIYF. The chain couples TRBV9 to TRBJ1-3; 7 bases align to TRBD1. Per the germline V gene, CDR1 is SGDLS and CDR2 is YYNGEE. CDR3 size: 16 residues. V shed 4 bases, J shed 0 bases, and the junction held 7 bases outside the gene matches.

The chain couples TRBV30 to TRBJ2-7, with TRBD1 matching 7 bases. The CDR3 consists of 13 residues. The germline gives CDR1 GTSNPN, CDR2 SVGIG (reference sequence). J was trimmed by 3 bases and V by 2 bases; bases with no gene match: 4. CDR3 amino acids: CAWSQTGVYEQYF. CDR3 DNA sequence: TGTGCCTGGAGTCAAACAGGGGTCTACGAGCAGTACTTC.

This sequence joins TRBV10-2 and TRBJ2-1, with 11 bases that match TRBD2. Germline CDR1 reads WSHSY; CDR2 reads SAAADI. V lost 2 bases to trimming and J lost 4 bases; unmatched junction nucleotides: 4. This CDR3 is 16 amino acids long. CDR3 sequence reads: CASSERTSGRYNEQFF. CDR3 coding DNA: TGCGCCAGCAGTGAGCGGACTAGCGGGCGATACAATGAGCAGTTCTTC.

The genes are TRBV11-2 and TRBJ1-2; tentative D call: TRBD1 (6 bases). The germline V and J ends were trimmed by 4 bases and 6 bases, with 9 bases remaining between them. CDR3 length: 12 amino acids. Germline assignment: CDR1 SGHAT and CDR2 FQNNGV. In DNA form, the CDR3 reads TGTGCCAGCAGCTACGAGGGGGATGGCTACACCTTC. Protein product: CASSYEGDGYTF.

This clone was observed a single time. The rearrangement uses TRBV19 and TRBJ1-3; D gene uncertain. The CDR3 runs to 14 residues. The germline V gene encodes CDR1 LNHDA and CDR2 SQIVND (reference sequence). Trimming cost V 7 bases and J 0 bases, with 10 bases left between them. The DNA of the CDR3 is TGTGCCAGTATCAGGATGGGCTCTGGAAACACCATATATTTT. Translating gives CASIRMGSGNTIYF.

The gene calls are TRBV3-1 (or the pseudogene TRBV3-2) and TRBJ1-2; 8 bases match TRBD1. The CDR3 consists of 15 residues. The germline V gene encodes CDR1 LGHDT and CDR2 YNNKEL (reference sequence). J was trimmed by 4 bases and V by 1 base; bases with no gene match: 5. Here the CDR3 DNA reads TGTGCCAGCAGCCAAGGGTCTCAGGGGGCCTATGGCTACACCTTC. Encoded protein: CASSQGSQGAYGYTF.

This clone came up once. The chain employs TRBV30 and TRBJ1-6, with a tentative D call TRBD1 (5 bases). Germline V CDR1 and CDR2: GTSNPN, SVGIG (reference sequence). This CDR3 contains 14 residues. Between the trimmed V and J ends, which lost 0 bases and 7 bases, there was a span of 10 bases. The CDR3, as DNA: TGTGCCTGGAGTGTACGGCAGGGAAATTCACCCCTCCACTTT. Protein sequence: CAWSVRQGNSPLHF.

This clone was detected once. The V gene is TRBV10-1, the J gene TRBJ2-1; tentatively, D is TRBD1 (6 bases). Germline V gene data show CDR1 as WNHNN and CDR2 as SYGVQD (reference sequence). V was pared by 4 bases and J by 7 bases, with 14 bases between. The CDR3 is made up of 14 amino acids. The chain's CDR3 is CASSGGRGGNEQFF. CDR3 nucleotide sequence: TGCGCCAGCAGTGGGGGACGAGGGGGAAATGAGCAGTTCTTC.

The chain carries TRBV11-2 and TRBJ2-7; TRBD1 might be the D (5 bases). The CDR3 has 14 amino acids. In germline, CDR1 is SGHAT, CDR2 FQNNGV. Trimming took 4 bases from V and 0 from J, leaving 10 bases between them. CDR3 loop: CASSYHRSSYEQYF. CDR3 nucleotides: TGTGCCAGCAGCTATCACAGGAGCTCCTACGAGCAGTACTTC.

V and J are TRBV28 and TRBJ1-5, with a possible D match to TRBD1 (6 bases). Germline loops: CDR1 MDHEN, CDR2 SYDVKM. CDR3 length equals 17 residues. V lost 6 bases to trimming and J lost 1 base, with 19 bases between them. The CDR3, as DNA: TGTGCCAGCAGGCAACCCGGGACACATGTAAGCAATCAGCCCCAGCATTTT. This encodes CASRQPGTHVSNQPQHF. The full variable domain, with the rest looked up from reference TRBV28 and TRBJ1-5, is DVKVTQSSRYLVKRTGEKVFLECVQDMDHENMFWYRQDPGLGLRLIYFSYDVKMKEKGDIPEGYSVSREKKERFSLILESASTNQTSMYLCASRQPGTHVSNQPQHFGDGTRLSIL.

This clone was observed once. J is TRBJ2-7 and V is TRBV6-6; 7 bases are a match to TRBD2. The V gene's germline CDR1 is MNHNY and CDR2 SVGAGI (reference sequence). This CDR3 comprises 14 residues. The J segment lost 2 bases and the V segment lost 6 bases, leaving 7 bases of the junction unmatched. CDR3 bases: TGTGCCAGCAGCCCCGGGGGGACCCCCTACGAGCAGTACTTC. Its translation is CASSPGGTPYEQYF.

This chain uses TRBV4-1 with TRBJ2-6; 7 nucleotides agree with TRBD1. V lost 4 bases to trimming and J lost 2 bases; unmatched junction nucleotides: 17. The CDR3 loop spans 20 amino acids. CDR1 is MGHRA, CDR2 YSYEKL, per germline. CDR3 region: CASSRVHYQGVQAGANVLTF. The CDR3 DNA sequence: TGCGCCAGCAGCCGAGTACACTACCAGGGGGTGCAAGCTGGGGCCAACGTCCTGACTTTC.

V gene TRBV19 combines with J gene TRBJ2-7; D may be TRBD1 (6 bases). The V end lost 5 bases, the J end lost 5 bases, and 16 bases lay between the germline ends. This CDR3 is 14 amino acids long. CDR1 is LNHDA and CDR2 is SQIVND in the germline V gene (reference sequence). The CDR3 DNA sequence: TGTGCCAGTAGTGGCAGGGGATATAAGAACGAGCAGTACTTC. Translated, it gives CASSGRGYKNEQYF.

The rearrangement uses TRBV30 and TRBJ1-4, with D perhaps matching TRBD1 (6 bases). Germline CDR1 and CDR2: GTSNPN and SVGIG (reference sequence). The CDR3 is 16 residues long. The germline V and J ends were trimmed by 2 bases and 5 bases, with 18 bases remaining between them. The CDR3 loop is CAWSSGGTPLNEKLFF. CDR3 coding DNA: TGTGCCTGGAGTTCCGGGGGGACACCACTAAATGAAAAACTGTTTTTT.

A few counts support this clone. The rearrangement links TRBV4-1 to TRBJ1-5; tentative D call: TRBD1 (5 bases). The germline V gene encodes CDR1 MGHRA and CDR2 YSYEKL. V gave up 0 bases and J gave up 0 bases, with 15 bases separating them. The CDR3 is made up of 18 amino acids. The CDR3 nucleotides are TGCGCCAGCAGCCAAGAACCCCGGGACTATTATAGCAATCAGCCCCAGCATTTT. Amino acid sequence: CASSQEPRDYYSNQPQHF.

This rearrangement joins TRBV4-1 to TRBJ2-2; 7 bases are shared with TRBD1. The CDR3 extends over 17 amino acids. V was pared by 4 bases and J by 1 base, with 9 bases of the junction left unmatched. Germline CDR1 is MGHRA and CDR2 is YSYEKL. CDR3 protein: CASSRALRGQNTGELFF. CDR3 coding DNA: TGCGCCAGCAGCCGCGCCTTGAGGGGGCAGAACACCGGGGAGCTGTTTTTT.

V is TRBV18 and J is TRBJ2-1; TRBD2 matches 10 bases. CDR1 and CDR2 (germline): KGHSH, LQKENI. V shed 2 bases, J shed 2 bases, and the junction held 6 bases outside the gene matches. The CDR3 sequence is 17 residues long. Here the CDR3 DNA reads TGTGCCAGCTCACCATCCACTAGCGGGGTGACCTACAATGAGCAGTTCTTC. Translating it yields CASSPSTSGVTYNEQFF.

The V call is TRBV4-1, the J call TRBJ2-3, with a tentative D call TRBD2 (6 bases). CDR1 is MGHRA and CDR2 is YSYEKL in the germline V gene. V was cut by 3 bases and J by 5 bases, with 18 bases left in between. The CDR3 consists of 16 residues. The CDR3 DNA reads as TGCGCCAGCAGCCAGGGATGGGAGGAGTGGGTAGATACGCAGTATTTT. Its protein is CASSQGWEEWVDTQYF.

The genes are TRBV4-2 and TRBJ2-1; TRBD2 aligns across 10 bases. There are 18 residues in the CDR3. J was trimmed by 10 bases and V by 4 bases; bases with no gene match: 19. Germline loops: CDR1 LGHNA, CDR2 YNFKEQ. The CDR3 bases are TGTGCCAGCAGCCCTATAGGGGGGCTAGCGGGAGTAATCAGCGAGCAGTTCTTC. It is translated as CASSPIGGLAGVISEQFF.

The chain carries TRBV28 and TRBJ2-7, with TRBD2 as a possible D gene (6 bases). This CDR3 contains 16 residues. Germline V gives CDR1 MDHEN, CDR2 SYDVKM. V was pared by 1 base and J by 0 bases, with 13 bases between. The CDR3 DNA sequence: TGTGCCAGCAGTTTATTTTCGGCGGGGTTCTCCTACGAGCAGTACTTC. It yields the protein CASSLFSAGFSYEQYF.

CDR3 residues: CASSLSPRGAGNTIYF. The DNA for the CDR3 is TGTGCCAGCAGCCTCTCCCCTCGGGGGGCAGGAAACACCATATATTTT. The V call is TRBV7-2, the J call TRBJ1-3; weak D call: TRBD1 (6 bases). Deletions cut 5 bases from V and 4 bases from J, with 18 bases between. Germline CDR1 SGHTA, CDR2 FQGNSA. This CDR3 spans 16 amino acids.

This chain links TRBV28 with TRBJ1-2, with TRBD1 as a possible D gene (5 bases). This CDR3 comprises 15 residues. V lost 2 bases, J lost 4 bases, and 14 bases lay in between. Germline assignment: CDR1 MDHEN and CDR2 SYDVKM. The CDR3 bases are TGTGCCAGCAGTTTAAACGGTGGGGCCGTCTATGGCTACACCTTC. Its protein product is CASSLNGGAVYGYTF.